The rows below give T cell receptor beta chains drawn from one sample of a study of shared clonotypes between healthy human individuals. The data were produced by immunoSEQ multiplex PCR, yet TCRdb's version contains in-frame clones alone and is incomplete. The repertoire includes under 2,000,000 clones, 85% to 95% of them detected once, and 0.9% to 1.5% sits in the top ten. The sequenced material came from naive CD8+ T cells sorted from blood. These receptors originate from a man aged 18-30 years in good health. CDR3s include the opening cysteine and the closing phenylalanine or tryptophan. The D gene is left open where the match is weak. Size tells how often a clone was seen (once, few, many) or the class of an expanded clone, and some rows leave it out.

clone_size	j_call	d_call	v_call	cdr3_nt	cdr3_aa
NA	TRBJ2-1	NA	TRBV6-5	TGTGCCAGCAGTTACTCAACTAATGGCAATGAGCAGTTCTTC	CASSYSTNGNEQFF
once	TRBJ2-7	NA	TRBV6-6	TGTGCCAGCAGTGCACGGGACCGTACGTTGGAGCAGTACTTC	CASSARDRTLEQYF
NA	TRBJ1-5	NA	TRBV6-1	TGTGCCAGCAGTGACCTTACCGTGGGAGAGTCTCATCAGCCCCAGCATTTT	CASSDLTVGESHQPQHF
NA	TRBJ2-5	TRBD1	TRBV5-1	TGCGCCAGCAGTAGGTACGGACAGGGACTCCAAGAGACCCAGTACTTC	CASSRYGQGLQETQYF
NA	TRBJ2-7	TRBD2	TRBV27	TGTGCCAGCAGTTTCTCGTCGGGGGGTTTCTACGAGCAGTACTTC	CASSFSSGGFYEQYF
NA	TRBJ2-7	NA	TRBV2	TGTGCCAGCAGTGAAGCGCGGAAGGGAAACGAGCAGTACTTC	CASSEARKGNEQYF
NA	TRBJ2-4	TRBD2	TRBV5-6	TGTGCCAGCAGCTTGCTAGCGGATCATATATACATTCAGTACTTC	CASSLLADHIYIQYF
NA	TRBJ2-7	NA	TRBV28	TGTGCCAGCAGTTTCGTTGAGACCTACGAGCAGTACTTC	CASSFVETYEQYF
NA	TRBJ2-1	NA	TRBV2	TGTGCCAGCAGTGAAATTAGCGCCTCCCACAATGAGCAGTTCTTC	CASSEISASHNEQFF
NA	TRBJ2-2	NA	TRBV7-9	TGTGCCAGCAGCTCTCCGGGGCCGAACACCGGGGAGCTGTTTTTT	CASSSPGPNTGELFF
NA	TRBJ2-7	TRBD2	TRBV4-1	TGCGCCAGCAGCCAACTCCAGGGAGCGGGGGGCTCCTACGAGCAGTACTTC	CASSQLQGAGGSYEQYF
few	TRBJ1-6	TRBD1	TRBV7-6	TGTGCCAGCAGCGAAGGGGCAGGGGGATTAAGTAATTCACCCCTCCACTTT	CASSEGAGGLSNSPLHF
NA	TRBJ2-1	NA	TRBV28	TGTGCCAGCAGTTCTGACAGGCGCTGGCCCAATGAGCAGTTCTTC	CASSSDRRWPNEQFF
NA	TRBJ2-2	NA	TRBV9	TGTGCCAGCAGCCCCCCGGATGTCACCGGGGAGCTGTTTTTT	CASSPPDVTGELFF
NA	TRBJ1-2	NA	TRBV10-2	TGCGCCAGCAGTGAAGTTAACCCCTACTATGGCTACACCTTC	CASSEVNPYYGYTF
NA	TRBJ2-1	NA	TRBV4-1	TGCGCCAGCAGCCAAGATTGGAGTACCTACAATGAGCAGTTCTTC	CASSQDWSTYNEQFF
NA	TRBJ2-1	NA	TRBV5-6	TGTGCCAGCAGCCTGACGTTCAATGAGCAGTTCTTC	CASSLTFNEQFF
NA	TRBJ2-3	TRBD1	TRBV4-1	TGCGCCAGCAGCCTCGGGACAGGGGGCGGCACAGATACGCAGTATTTT	CASSLGTGGGTDTQYF
NA	TRBJ2-1	TRBD2	TRBV4-3	TGCGCCAGCAGCCAACGACTAGCGGGCGGTAATGAGCAGTTCTTC	CASSQRLAGGNEQFF
NA	TRBJ2-5	TRBD2	TRBV6-4	TGTGCCAGCAGGGGACTAGCGGGAGGGATGTACCAAGAGACCCAGTACTTC	CASRGLAGGMYQETQYF
NA	TRBJ2-2	NA	TRBV14	TGTGCCAGCAGCCAAGCCGTTCCCGGGGAGCTGTTTTTT	CASSQAVPGELFF
NA	TRBJ1-4	NA	TRBV4-3	TGCGCCAGCAGCCAAGAGCCGACGGTGAATGAAAAACTGTTTTTT	CASSQEPTVNEKLFF
NA	TRBJ2-1	NA	TRBV4-1	TGCGCCAGCAGCCAAATGAGTGAGCAGTTCTTC	CASSQMSEQFF
NA	TRBJ1-4	NA	TRBV6-6	TGTGCCAGTGTGGGCGGTTTATCAACTAATGAAAAACTGTTTTTT	CASVGGLSTNEKLFF
NA	TRBJ2-1	NA	TRBV7-9	TGTGCCAGCAGTTCGACGACGTACAATGAGCAGTTCTTC	CASSSTTYNEQFF
NA	TRBJ1-2	TRBD1	TRBV27	TGTGCCAGCAGTCCCTCACAGGGGAATACTAACTATGGCTACACCTTC	CASSPSQGNTNYGYTF
once	TRBJ2-3	TRBD2	TRBV5-6	TGTGCCAGCACCCTAGCGGAATCAGATACGCAGTATTTT	CASTLAESDTQYF
NA	TRBJ2-3	NA	TRBV4-1	TGCGCCAGCAGCCAAGCCGGGACGGCCCCCACAGATACGCAGTATTTT	CASSQAGTAPTDTQYF
once	TRBJ2-7	NA	TRBV5-1	TGCGCCAGCAGCTTGGAATTCTCCTACGAGCAGTACTTC	CASSLEFSYEQYF
once	TRBJ2-7	TRBD1	TRBV5-1	TGCGCCAGCAGCTTGGGACAGGGACGGTTTTACGAGCAGTACTTC	CASSLGQGRFYEQYF
once	TRBJ2-5	NA	TRBV7-9	TGTGCCAGCAGCTTCCCCACCGGGGTCACTTTAGTTCAAGAGACCCAGTACTTC	CASSFPTGVTLVQETQYF
NA	TRBJ1-5	NA	TRBV6-5	TGTGCCAGCAGTTACGGGGGAAGCAATCAGCCCCAGCATTTT	CASSYGGSNQPQHF